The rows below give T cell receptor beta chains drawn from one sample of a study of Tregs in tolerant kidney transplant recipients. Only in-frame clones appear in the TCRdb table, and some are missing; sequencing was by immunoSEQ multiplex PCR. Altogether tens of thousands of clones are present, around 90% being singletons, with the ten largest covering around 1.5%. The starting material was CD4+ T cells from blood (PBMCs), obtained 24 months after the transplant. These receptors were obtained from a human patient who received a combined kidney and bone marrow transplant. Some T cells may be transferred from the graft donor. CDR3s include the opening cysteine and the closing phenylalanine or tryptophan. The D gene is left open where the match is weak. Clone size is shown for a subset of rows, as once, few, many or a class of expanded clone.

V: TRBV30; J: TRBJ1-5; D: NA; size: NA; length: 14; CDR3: CAWSGNSGMQPQHF; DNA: TGTGCCTGGAGTGGAAATTCAGGGATGCAGCCCCAGCATTTT
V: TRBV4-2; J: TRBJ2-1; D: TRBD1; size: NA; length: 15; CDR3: CASSPRDRAWDEQFF; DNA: TGTGCCAGCAGCCCGCGGGACAGGGCCTGGGATGAGCAGTTCTTC
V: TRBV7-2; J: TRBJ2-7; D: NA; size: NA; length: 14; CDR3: CASSLDLGRYEQYF; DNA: TGTGCCAGCAGCTTAGACTTGGGGAGGTACGAGCAGTACTTC
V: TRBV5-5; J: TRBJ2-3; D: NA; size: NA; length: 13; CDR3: CASIMEGTDTQYF; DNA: TGTGCCAGCATAATGGAGGGGACAGATACGCAGTATTTT
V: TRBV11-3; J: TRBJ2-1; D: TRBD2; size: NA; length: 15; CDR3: CASSFLAGGVNEQFF; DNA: TGTGCCAGCAGCTTCTTAGCGGGAGGTGTAAATGAGCAGTTCTTC
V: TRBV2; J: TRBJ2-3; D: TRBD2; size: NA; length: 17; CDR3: CASSEIVGLSVLDTQYF; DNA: TGTGCCAGCAGTGAAATTGTGGGACTATCCGTCCTTGATACGCAGTATTTT
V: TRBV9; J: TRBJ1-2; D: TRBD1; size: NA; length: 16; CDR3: CASTATPWTGDYGYTF; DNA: TGTGCCAGCACCGCGACCCCCTGGACAGGCGACTATGGCTACACCTTC
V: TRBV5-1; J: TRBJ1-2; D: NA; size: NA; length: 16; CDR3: CASSLAKGPAFYGYTF; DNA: TGCGCCAGCAGCTTGGCGAAGGGGCCAGCTTTCTATGGCTACACCTTC
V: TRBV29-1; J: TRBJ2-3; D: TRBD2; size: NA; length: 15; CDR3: CSVAVAGGGTDTQYF; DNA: TGCAGCGTTGCCGTAGCGGGGGGCGGGACAGATACGCAGTATTTT
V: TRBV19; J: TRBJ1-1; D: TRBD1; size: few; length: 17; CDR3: CASSARWGTGVYTEAFF; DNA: TGTGCCAGTAGTGCCCGATGGGGGACAGGGGTGTACACTGAAGCTTTCTTT
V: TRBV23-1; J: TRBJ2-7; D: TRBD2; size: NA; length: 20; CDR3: CASSQSEERGRSPGGGEQYF; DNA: TGCGCCAGCAGTCAATCCGAGGAGAGGGGCCGGTCGCCGGGAGGAGGCGAGCAGTACTTC
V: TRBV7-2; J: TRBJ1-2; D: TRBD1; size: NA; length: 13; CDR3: CASSWTGAYGYTF; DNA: TGTGCCAGCAGCTGGACAGGCGCGTATGGCTACACCTTC
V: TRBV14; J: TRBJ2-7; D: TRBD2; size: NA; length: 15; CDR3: CASSQVIAGVGEQYF; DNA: TGTGCCAGCAGCCAAGTTATAGCGGGAGTGGGAGAGCAGTACTTC
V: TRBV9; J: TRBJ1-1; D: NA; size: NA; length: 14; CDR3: CASSPTPGLGEAFF; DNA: TGTGCCAGCAGTCCCACCCCGGGATTGGGTGAAGCTTTCTTT
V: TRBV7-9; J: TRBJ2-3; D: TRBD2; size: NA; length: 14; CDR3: CASSLSGGTDTQYF; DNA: TGTGCCAGCAGCTTAAGCGGGGGCACAGATACGCAGTATTTT
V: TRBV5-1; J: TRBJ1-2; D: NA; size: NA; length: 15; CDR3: CASSLDPGLNYGYTF; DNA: TGCGCCAGCAGCTTGGATCCAGGTCTTAACTATGGCTACACCTTC